What follows is one TCR beta chain and its context. This entry is derived from a study of identical twins. Looked up from germline, CDR1 is SGHAT and CDR2 is FQNNGV. The length of the CDR3 is 15 residues. The V segment lost 8 bases and the J segment 5 bases; nucleotides outside the gene matches: 11. Using its own MiXCR run on the 5' RACE reads, TCRdb lists one record per CDR3 protein. The sample lists about 790,000 distinct CDR3 sequences, 18% occurring once. This sample also appeared in a second study, on T cells expressing NK-cell markers.

The chain has TRBV11-2 and TRBJ2-2; 7 bases fit TRBD2. This clonotype was obtained from a woman aged 18-30 years in good health. Sequenced sample: PBMCs. The CDR3 DNA is TGTGCCAGCGGGCCGGCCCCAGCGGGGACCGGGGAGCTGTTTTTT. Its translation: CASGPAPAGTGELFF.